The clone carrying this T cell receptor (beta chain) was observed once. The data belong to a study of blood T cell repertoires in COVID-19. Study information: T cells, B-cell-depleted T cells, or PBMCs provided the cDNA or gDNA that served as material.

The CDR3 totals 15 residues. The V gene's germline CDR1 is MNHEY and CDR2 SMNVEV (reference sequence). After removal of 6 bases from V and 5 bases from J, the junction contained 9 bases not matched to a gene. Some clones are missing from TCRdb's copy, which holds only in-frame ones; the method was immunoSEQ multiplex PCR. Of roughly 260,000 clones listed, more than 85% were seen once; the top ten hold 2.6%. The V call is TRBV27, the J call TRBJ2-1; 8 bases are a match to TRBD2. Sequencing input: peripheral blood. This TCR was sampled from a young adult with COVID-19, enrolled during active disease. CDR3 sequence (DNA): TGTGCCAGCAGGGGCGGGGAGCGGGGGCACAATGAGCAGTTCTTC. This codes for CASRGGERGHNEQFF.